This note documents a single T cell receptor beta chain sequence. What it binds is unknown. Synthesis of TCR cDNA relied on 5'RACE template switching, which attached a universal primer site and UMIs. TCRdb recomputed calls from the 5' RACE reads with MiXCR, one row per CDR3 protein. The sample shows 500,000 to 650,000 distinct CDR3 sequences, roughly a sixth of them seen only once. This CDR3 is 15 amino acids long. Per germline, CDR1 MGHRA and CDR2 YSYEKL. V lost 4 bases, J lost 9 bases, and 9 bases stayed unmatched. This specimen belongs to a study of T cells after yellow fever vaccination. Across the study: Any fraction with a low cell number was prepared using SMART-Seq v4 Ultra Low Input. The study's findings and limits: Researchers cautioned that FACS-sorted repertoires could harbor abundant clonotypes contaminating from the bulk population.

This sequence was found in a man between 18 and 29 years old who received the YFV17D yellow fever vaccine. V usage is TRBV4-1 and J usage is TRBJ2-2, with 9 positions matching TRBD1. Sample: PBMCs, taken 5 to 6 days after the first yellow fever vaccination. CDR3 sequence reads: CASSPGRDRVWELFF. The CDR3, as DNA: TGCGCCAGCAGCCCTGGCCGGGACAGGGTCTGGGAGCTGTTTTTT.